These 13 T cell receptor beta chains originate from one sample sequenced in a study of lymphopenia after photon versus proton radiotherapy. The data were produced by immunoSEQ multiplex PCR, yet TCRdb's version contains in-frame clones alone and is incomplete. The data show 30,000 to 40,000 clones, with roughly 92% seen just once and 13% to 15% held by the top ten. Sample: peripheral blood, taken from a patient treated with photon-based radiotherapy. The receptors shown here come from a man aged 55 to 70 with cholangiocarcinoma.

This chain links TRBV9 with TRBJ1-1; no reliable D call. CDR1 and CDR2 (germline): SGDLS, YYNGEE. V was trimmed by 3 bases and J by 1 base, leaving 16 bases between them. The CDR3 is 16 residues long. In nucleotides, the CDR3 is TGTGCCAGCAGCGCGCGAAGTAGCCGAGAGAACACTGAAGCTTTCTTT. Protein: CASSARSSRENTEAFF.

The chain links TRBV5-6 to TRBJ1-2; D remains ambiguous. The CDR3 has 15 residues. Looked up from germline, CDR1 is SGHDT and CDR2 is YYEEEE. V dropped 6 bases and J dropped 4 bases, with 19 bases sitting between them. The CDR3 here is CASNECSRKTYGYTF. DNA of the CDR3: TGTGCCAGCAATGAATGTAGTCGAAAGACCTATGGCTACACCTTC.

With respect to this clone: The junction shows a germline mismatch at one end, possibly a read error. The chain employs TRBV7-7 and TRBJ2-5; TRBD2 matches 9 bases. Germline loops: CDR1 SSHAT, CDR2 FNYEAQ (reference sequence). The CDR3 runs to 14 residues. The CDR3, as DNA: TGTGCTAGCAGCTTAGGGTCACTAGCGGGGACCCAGTACTTC. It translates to CASSLGSLAGTQYF.

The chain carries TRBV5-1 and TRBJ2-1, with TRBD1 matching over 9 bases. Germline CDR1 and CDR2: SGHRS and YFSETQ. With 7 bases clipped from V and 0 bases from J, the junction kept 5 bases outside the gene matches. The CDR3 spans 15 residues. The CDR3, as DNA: TGCGCCAGCCGAGACAGGGGGGACTCCTACAATGAGCAGTTCTTC. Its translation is CASRDRGDSYNEQFF. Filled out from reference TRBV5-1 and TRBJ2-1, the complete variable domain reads KAGVTQTPRYLIKTRGQQVTLSCSPISGHRSVSWYQQTPGQGLQFLFEYFSETQRNKGNFPGRFSGRQFSNSRSEMNVSTLELGDSALYLCASRDRGDSYNEQFFGPGTRLTVL.

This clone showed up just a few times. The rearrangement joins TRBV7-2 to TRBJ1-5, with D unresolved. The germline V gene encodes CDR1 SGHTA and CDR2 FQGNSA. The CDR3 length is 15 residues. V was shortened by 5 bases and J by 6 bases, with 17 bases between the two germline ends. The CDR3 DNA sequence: TGTGCCAGCAGCCCAGAAGACACGGGATTTCAGCCCCAGCATTTT. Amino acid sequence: CASSPEDTGFQPQHF. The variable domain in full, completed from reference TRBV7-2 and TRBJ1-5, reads GAGVSQSPSNKVTEKGKDVELRCDPISGHTALYWYRQSLGQGLEFLIYFQGNSAPDKSGLPSDRFSAERTGGSVSTLTIQRTQQEDSAVYLCASSPEDTGFQPQHFGDGTRLSIL.

CDR3 sequence (DNA): TGCGCCAGCAGCGGTCCCTCCGGGTACACTGAAGCTTTCTTT. This translates into CASSGPSGYTEAFF. The J gene is TRBJ1-1, the V gene TRBV5-1; D remains ambiguous. The CDR3 has 14 residues. The germline gives CDR1 SGHRS, CDR2 YFSETQ. Trimming took 4 bases from V and 3 from J, leaving 13 bases between them.

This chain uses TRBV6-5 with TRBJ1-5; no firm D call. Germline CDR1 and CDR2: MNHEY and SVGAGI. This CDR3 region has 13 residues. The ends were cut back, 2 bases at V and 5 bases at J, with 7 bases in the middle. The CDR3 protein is CASSYRLYQPQHF. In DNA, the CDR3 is TGTGCCAGCAGTTACCGACTATATCAGCCCCAGCATTTT.

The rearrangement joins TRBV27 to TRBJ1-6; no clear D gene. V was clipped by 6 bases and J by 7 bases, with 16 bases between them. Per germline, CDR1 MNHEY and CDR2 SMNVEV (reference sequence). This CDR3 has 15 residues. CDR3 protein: CASRLQALLNSPLHF. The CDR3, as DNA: TGTGCCAGCAGGCTGCAGGCCCTCCTCAATTCACCCCTCCACTTT.

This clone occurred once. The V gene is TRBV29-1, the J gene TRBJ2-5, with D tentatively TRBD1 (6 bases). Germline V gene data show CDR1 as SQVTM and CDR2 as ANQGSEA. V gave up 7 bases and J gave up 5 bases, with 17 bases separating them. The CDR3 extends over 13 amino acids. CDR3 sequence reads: CSGFSQGTETQYF. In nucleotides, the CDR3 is TGCAGCGGCTTTTCACAGGGAACCGAGACCCAGTACTTC.

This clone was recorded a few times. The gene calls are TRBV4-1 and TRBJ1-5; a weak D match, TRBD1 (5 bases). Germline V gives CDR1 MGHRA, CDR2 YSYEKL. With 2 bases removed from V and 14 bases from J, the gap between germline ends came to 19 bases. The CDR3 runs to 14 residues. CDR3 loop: CASSQLPGLGMKHF. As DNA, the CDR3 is TGCGCCAGCAGCCAATTACCGGGACTGGGAATGAAGCATTTT.

The CDR3 DNA reads as TGTGCCAGCAGCTTAGGCCTAGCGGGGCACACAGATACGCAGTATTTT. Its translation: CASSLGLAGHTDTQYF. V is TRBV7-2 and J is TRBJ2-3, with 9 bases lining up with TRBD2. The CDR3 is made up of 16 amino acids. After removal of 1 base from V and 2 bases from J, the junction contained 4 bases not matched to a gene. CDR1 and CDR2 (germline): SGHTA, FQGNSA.

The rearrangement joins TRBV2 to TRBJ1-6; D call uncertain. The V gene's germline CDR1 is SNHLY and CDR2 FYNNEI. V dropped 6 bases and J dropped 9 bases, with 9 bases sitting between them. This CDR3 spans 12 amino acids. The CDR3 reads CASRKPLSPLHF. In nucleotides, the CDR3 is TGTGCCAGCAGGAAACCACTTTCACCCCTCCACTTT. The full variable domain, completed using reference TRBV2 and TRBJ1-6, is EPEVTQTPSHQVTQMGQEVILRCVPISNHLYFYWYRQILGQKVEFLVSFYNNEISEKSEIFDDQFSVERPDGSNFTLKIRSTKLEDSAMYFCASRKPLSPLHFGNGTRLTVT.

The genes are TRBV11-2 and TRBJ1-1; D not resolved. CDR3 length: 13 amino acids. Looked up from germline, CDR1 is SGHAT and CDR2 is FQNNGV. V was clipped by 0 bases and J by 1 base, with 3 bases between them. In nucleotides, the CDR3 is TGTGCCAGCAGCTTAGATGGGAACACTGAAGCTTTCTTT. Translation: CASSLDGNTEAFF.